The clone carrying this T cell receptor beta chain has ten or more counts. Its antigen is unidentified. These data belong to a study of T-cell reconstitution after alpha-beta-depleted transplantation in children. Study conclusions and caveats: Alpha-beta T cells present about two months after transplant were reported to originate from several hundred expanded graft clones.

During its preparation, the TCRbeta library received unique molecular identifiers. Each CDR3 protein gets one entry after TCRdb re-called the PCR reads with MiXCR. The sample shows 25,000 to 30,000 distinct CDR3 sequences, 6.3% of them seen only once. The CDR3 runs 14 residues. The V end was cut by 4 bases, the J end by 2 bases, with 9 bases between. CDR1 MDHEN and CDR2 SYDVKM come from the germline V gene. The genes are TRBV28 and TRBJ2-1, with D perhaps TRBD1 (5 bases). Sample: PBMCs, mostly from graft donor cells, taken 180 days after TCRalphabeta/CD19-depleted stem cell transplant. This TCR was recovered from a male patient younger than 18 who had a stem cell transplant for acute myeloid leukemia, so the T cells may come from the graft donor. Here the CDR3 DNA reads TGTGCCAGCAGTTCGACGACAGCCTACAATGAGCAGTTCTTC. Translation: CASSSTTAYNEQFF.